The clone carrying this TCR beta chain was recorded a few times. Its cognate antigen is unknown. Naivety among CD8 cells was defined by CD45RO negativity and positive CCR7 selection, thereby excluding terminally differentiated effector memory CD45RA+ cells. The sample originates from a study of shared clonotypes between healthy human individuals. General study results and limits: Relative to their counterparts shared across all four donors, non-shared clonotypes exhibited diminished generation probabilities. Sharing of clonotypes among donors was expected to vary with sequencing depth.

The germline V gene encodes CDR1 LGHNA and CDR2 YNFKEQ. The CDR3 totals 14 residues. The V and J ends lost 1 base and 6 bases respectively, with 12 bases between them. Several immunoSEQ plates held equal portions of the genomic DNA taken from each subset. Here immunoSEQ multiplex PCR was the method, and the copy in TCRdb shows in-frame clones only, minus some. The sample records about 2.1 million clones, just over 90% being singletons. The source is a man younger than 30 in good health. Some clones in this sample may be carry-over from other donors' samples. The sample comprised naive CD8+ T cells from PBMCs. This chain connects TRBV4-2 to TRBJ1-1; D possibly corresponds to TRBD1 (6 bases). CDR3 DNA: TGTGCCAGCAGCCAAGCAGGGGCGTTGTCTGAAGCTTTCTTT. Amino acid sequence: CASSQAGALSEAFF.